The T cell receptor (beta chain) under discussion was sequenced for a study of T cell repertoires in cytomegalovirus infection. Whole-study context: CMV epitopes, recently identified HLA-C-restricted and well-studied HLA-B-restricted, were used. Public TCR beta signatures provided an indication of both CMV infection and a matching HLA type.

Germline CDR1 SGHVS, CDR2 FNYEAQ. Trimming removed 3 bases at V and 7 bases at J, with 12 bases between. The CDR3 spans 13 residues. This clonotype was picked up a small number of times. The target antigen is unknown. From the reads, TCRdb called clonotypes with MiXCR, one entry per CDR3 protein. The table shows about 920,000 distinct CDR3 sequences, with roughly 30% occurring only once. Whole-study findings and limits: Across the ex vivo response, the dominant clonotypes were HLA-C-restricted CMV-specific TCR beta clonotypes.

The chain carries TRBV7-6 and TRBJ1-2; possible D gene TRBD1, 5 bases. The sequence was collected from a human donor in good health (CMV status not recorded). Some clones in this sample may be carry-over from other donors' samples. Sample: cultured CD8+ T cells from PBMCs, taken from culture after CMV antigen stimulation. Written as DNA, the CDR3 is TGTGCCAGCAGCTTCCTCGACGGGGGTGGCTACACCTTC. It specifies CASSFLDGGGYTF.